This T cell receptor (beta chain) was retrieved from a study of ipilimumab plus nivolumab after autologous stem cell transplantation. This clone was seen a handful of times. The CDR3 has 14 residues. Germline assignment: CDR1 SGHKS and CDR2 YYEKEE (reference sequence). Trimming took 1 base from V and 0 from J, leaving 8 bases between them. Repertoires were generated with immunoSEQ multiplex PCR, while TCRdb's copy carries only in-frame clones and drops some. The sample includes under 20,000 clones, around 85% of them seen just once. Patients received nivolumab 3 mg/kg at weeks 1, 4, 7, 10, then fortnightly to week 26.

The specimen comprised PBMCs, sampled in a trial of ipilimumab plus nivolumab as post-transplant consolidation. This TCR came from a male donor with diffuse large B-cell lymphoma. The chain couples TRBV5-5 to TRBJ2-7; D gene unclear. CDR3 sequence reads: CASSLIDNSYEQYF. In DNA, the CDR3 is TGTGCCAGCAGCTTGATAGACAACTCCTACGAGCAGTACTTC.